The text below deals with one T cell receptor (beta chain). Its antigen is not known. Treatment noted: approximately 10-day PBMC culture with coronavirus spike peptide pools or control peptides (ViraFEST assay). Trimming removed 6 bases from V and 3 bases from J, with 11 bases in between. This CDR3 is 13 amino acids long. Cultured CD4+ T cells had their DNA profiled by the Oncomine TCR Beta short-read assay. Researchers extracted genomic DNA from CD4+ T cells that had been cultured. Using its own MiXCR run on the PCR reads, TCRdb lists one record per CDR3 protein. Among over 15,000 distinct CDR3 sequences listed, around two fifths were seen once. The data belong to a study of vaccination and CD4 T cells after COVID-19. Overall study: As a positive control, some control cultures were given a CEFX pool, while others were given an HIV-1 Nef pool or no peptide.

The sample in question was CD4+ T cells from blood, cultured in vitro, obtained before SARS-CoV-2 vaccination. The source of this sequence is a human donor who had recovered from COVID-19. The gene calls are TRBV12-3 or TRBV12-4 and TRBJ1-2; D unresolved. DNA for the CDR3: TGTGCCAGCAGCTTTAACAACTACTATGGCTACACCTTC. It is translated as CASSFNNYYGYTF.